These 3 T cell receptor beta chains originate from one sample sequenced in a study of cytomegalovirus exposure and HLA in healthy donors (dated 2017 in TCRdb). The library was obtained by the immunoSEQ multiplex PCR assay. The multiplex PCR relied on a mix of 60 forward primers for TCR Vbeta segments and 13 reverse primers for TCR Jbeta segments. TCRdb mirrors the immuneACCESS table, restricted to in-frame sequences. Some clones are absent from its copies; in checked studies, under half trace to an unresolved V gene, and the reason for the others is unknown. Present in this sample are under 130,000 clones, under 85% of which were seen just once. About 5.9% of the sample is held by the ten biggest clonotypes. Sequencing was carried out using PBMCs. The receptors come from a man aged 18 to 29 in good health and CMV-seronegative.

Worth noting for this clone: At one boundary the junction diverges from the germline segment, which might be a read error. The chain employs TRBV6-1 and TRBJ1-2, with D tentatively TRBD1 (6 bases). This CDR3 has 17 residues. Germline CDR1 MNHNS, CDR2 SASEGT. The CDR3 DNA reads TGTGCCATCAGTGAACCACCCGACAGGTTTACTAACTATGGCTACACCTTC. Residues: CAISEPPDRFTNYGYTF.

V and J are TRBV7-6 and TRBJ2-2, with a possible D match to TRBD1 (5 bases). Germline CDR1 and CDR2: SGHVS and FNYEAQ. There are 16 residues in the CDR3. V was cut by 5 bases and J by 7 bases, with 20 bases left in between. The CDR3 loop is CASSPTLLGRGGELFF. CDR3 sequence (DNA): TGTGCCAGCAGCCCCACACTCCTGGGGCGCGGCGGGGAGCTGTTTTTT.

The V and J genes are TRBV6-5 and TRBJ2-1; a weak D match, TRBD2 (6 bases). This CDR3 comprises 15 residues. Between the trimmed V and J ends, which lost 4 bases and 5 bases, there was a span of 15 bases. From germline, CDR1 is MNHEY and CDR2 SVGAGI. CDR3 in DNA: TGTGCCAGCAGTTTCGCGAGTAGCGGAAACAATGAGCAGTTCTTC. The encoded protein is CASSFASSGNNEQFF.